The entry below describes one TCR beta chain. Antigen unknown. Those patients with uncontrolled infection, other autoimmune disease, pregnancy or lactation were excluded. It was less than 13 ml of fresh peripheral blood that supplied the PBMCs. V dropped 11 bases and J dropped 2 bases, with 10 bases sitting between them. The CDR3 sequence is 12 residues long. Germline V gene lookup returns CDR1 MDHEN and CDR2 SYDVKM. The data belong to a study of T cells in Graves' hyperthyroidism and ophthalmopathy. Findings and limits, study-wide: In the blood, most expanded thyroid clonotypes above 0.001 appeared as well. Ophthalmopathy was told apart from stable hyperthyroidism by a 13 V-J model.

Amplification of TCR beta CDR3 regions used RNA as the template. HTBI primers were the set used in a first-round RT-PCR of the TCR CDR3. TCRdb independently ran MiXCR on the multiplex PCR reads; one entry per CDR3 protein. The profile shows approximately 530,000 distinct CDR3 sequences, around 20% of them singletons. Source material: blood. The gene calls are TRBV28 and TRBJ1-5; D unresolved. The sequence was obtained from a man aged 35 to 55 with Graves' ophthalmopathy. As DNA, the CDR3 is TGTGCCTCAACCGGTGGCAATCAGCCCCAGCATTTT. Translation: CASTGGNQPQHF.